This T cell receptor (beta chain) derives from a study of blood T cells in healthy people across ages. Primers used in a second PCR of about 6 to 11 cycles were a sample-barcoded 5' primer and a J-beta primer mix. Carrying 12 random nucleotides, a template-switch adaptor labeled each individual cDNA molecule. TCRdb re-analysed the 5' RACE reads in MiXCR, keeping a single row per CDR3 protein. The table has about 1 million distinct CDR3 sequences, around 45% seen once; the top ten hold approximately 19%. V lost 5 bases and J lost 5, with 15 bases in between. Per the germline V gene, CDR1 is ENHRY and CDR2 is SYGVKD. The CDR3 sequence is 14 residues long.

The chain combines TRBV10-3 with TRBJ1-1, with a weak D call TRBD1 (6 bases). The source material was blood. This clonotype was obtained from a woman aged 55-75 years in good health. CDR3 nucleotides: TGTGCCATCAGTTTGGACAGAGTAGGAACTGAAGCTTTCTTT. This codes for CAISLDRVGTEAFF.